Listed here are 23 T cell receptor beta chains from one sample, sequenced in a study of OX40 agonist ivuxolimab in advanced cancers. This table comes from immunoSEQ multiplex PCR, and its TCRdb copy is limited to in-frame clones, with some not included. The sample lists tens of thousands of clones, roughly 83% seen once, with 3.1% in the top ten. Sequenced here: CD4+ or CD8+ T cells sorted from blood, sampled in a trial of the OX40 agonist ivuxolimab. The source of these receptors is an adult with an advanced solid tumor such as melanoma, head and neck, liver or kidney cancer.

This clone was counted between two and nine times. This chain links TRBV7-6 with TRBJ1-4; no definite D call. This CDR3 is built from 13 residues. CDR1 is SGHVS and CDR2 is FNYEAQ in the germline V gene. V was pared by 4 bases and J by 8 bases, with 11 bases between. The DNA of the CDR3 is TGTGCCAGCAGCTCCCCGGGCGGGGAAAAACTGTTTTTT. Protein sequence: CASSSPGGEKLFF. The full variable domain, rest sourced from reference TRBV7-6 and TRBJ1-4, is GAGVSQSPRYKVTKRGQDVALRCDPISGHVSLYWYRQALGQGPEFLTYFNYEAQQDKSGLPNDRFSAERPEGSISTLTIQRTEQRDSAMYRCASSSPGGEKLFFGSGTQLSVL.

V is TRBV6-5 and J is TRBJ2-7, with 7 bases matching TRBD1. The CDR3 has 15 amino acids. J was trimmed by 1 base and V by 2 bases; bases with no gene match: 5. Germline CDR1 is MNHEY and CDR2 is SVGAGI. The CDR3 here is CASSYKAGGSYEQYF. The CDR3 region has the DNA TGTGCCAGCAGTTACAAGGCAGGGGGTTCCTACGAGCAGTACTTC.

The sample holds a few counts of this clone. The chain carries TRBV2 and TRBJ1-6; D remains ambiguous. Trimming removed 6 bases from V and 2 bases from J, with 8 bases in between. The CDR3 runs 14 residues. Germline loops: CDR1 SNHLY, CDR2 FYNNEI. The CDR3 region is CASRDGTYNSPLHF. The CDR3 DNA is TGTGCCAGCAGGGACGGCACCTATAATTCACCCCTCCACTTT.

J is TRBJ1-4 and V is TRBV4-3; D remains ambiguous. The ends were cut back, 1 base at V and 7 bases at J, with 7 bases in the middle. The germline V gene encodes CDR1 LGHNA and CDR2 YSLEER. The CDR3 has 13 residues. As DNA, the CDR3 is TGCGCCAGCAGCCAAGTCCTCCGTGAAAAACTGTTTTTT. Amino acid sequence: CASSQVLREKLFF.

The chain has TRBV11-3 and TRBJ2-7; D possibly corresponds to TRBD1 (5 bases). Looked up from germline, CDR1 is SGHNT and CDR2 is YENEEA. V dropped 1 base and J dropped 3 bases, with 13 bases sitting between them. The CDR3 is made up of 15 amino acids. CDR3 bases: TGTGCCAGCAGCTTAGGACCACAGGCTAGCTACGAGCAGTACTTC. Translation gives CASSLGPQASYEQYF.

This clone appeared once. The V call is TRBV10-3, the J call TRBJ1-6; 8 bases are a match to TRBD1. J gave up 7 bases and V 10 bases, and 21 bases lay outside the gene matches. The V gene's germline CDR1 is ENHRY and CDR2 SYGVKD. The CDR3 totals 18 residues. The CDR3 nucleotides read TGTGCCAACCCTCGCCGGGACAGGTATCGATGGGGCAATTCACCCCTCCACTTT. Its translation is CANPRRDRYRWGNSPLHF.

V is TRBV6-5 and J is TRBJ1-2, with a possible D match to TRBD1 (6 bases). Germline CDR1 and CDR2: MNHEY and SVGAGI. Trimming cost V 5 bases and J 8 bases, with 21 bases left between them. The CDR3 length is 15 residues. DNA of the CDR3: TGTGCCAGCAGTCAACTATTAAGACAGGCAGGCGGCTACACCTTC. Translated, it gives CASSQLLRQAGGYTF.

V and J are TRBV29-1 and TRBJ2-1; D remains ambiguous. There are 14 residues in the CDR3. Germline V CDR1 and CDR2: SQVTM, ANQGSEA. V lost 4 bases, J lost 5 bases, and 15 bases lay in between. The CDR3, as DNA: TGCAGCGTTGGAAGGCGGCACGATGACAATGAGCAGTTCTTC. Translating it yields CSVGRRHDDNEQFF.

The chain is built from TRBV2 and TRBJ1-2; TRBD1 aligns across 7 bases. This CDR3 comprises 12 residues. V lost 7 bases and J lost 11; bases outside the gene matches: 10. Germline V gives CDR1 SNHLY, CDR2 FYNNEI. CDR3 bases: TGTGCCAGCAATTTTGGGGGACAGAGTTACACCTTC. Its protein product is CASNFGGQSYTF.

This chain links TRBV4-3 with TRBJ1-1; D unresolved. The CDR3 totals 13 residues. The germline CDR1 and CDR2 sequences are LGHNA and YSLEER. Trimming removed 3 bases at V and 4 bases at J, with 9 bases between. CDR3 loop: CASSHGDTTEAFF. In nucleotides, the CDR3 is TGCGCCAGCAGCCACGGAGACACCACTGAAGCTTTCTTT.

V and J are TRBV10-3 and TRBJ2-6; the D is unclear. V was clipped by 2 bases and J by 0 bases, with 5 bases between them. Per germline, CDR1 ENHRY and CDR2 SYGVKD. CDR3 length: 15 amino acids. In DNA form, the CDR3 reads TGTGCCATCAGTGAGGAGTTCTCTGGGGCCAACGTCCTGACTTTC. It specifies CAISEEFSGANVLTF.

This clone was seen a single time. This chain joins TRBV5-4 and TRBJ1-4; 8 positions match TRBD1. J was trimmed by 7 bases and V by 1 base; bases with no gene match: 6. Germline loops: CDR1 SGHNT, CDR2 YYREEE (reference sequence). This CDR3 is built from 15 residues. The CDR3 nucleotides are TGTGCCAGCAGCTTGTCAGGCAGGGGGCGTGAAAAACTGTTTTTT. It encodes CASSLSGRGREKLFF.

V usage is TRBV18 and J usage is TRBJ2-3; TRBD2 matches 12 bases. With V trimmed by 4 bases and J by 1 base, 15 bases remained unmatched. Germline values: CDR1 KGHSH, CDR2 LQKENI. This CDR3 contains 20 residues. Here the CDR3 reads CASSLHVGTSGGRGTDTQYF. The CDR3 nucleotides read TGTGCCAGCTCACTTCACGTTGGCACTAGCGGGGGGAGAGGCACAGATACGCAGTATTTT.

Here the CDR3 DNA reads TGCGCCAGCAGCTTTCAGGGGGGACAGGATCAGCCCCAGCATTTT. The encoded protein is CASSFQGGQDQPQHF. V is TRBV5-1 and J is TRBJ1-5; 8 nucleotides agree with TRBD1. Germline values: CDR1 SGHRS, CDR2 YFSETQ. The trim removed 2 bases at V and 5 bases at J, leaving 6 bases unmatched. The CDR3 runs 15 residues.

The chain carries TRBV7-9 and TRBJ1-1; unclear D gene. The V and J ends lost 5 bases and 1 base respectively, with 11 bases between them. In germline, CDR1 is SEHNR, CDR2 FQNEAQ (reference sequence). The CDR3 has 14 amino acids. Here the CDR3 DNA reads TGTGCCAGCAGCCTAAATGGCCCGAACACTGAAGCTTTCTTT. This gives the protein CASSLNGPNTEAFF.

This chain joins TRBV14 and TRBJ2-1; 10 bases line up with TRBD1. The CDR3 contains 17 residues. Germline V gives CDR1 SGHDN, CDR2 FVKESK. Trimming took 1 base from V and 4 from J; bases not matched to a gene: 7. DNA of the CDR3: TGTGCCAGCAGCCAAGTAGTCGGACAGGGGGGATACAATGAGCAGTTCTTC. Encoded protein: CASSQVVGQGGYNEQFF. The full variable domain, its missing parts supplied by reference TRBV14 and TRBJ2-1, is EAGVTQFPSHSVIEKGQTVTLRCDPISGHDNLYWYRRVMGKEIKFLLHFVKESKQDESGMPNNRFLAERTGGTYSTLKVQPAELEDSGVYFCASSQVVGQGGYNEQFFGPGTRLTVL.

CDR3 sequence: CASSQFGQGSSYNSPLHF. The CDR3 bases are TGTGCCAGCAGCCAATTTGGACAGGGTAGCTCCTATAATTCACCCCTCCACTTT. The chain couples TRBV14 to TRBJ1-6; TRBD1 matches 8 bases. After removal of 2 bases from V and 0 bases from J, the junction contained 6 bases not matched to a gene. The CDR3 runs to 18 residues. Germline V gene data show CDR1 as SGHDN and CDR2 as FVKESK.

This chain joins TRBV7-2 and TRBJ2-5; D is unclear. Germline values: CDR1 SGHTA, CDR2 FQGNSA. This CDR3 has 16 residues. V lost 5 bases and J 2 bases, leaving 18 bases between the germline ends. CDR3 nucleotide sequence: TGTGCCAGCAGCCCTAGACGCCAGGAGTGGCAAGAGACCCAGTACTTC. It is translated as CASSPRRQEWQETQYF.

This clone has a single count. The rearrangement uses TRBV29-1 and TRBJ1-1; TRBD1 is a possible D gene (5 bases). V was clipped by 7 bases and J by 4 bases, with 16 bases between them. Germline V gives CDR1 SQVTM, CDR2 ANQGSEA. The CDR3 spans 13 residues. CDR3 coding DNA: TGCAGCGCTTCCCCTCGGGGGGGCACTGAAGCTTTCTTT. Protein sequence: CSASPRGGTEAFF.

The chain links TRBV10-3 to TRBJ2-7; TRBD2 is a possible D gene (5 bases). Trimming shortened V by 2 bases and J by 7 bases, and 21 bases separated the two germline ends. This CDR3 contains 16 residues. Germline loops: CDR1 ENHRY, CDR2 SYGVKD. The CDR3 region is CAISEQPGPSSGEQYF. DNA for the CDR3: TGTGCCATCAGTGAGCAGCCGGGCCCTTCGTCGGGAGAGCAGTACTTC.

The CDR3 nucleotides are TGTGCCAGCAGCACAGGTTCGGGAGAGACCCAGTACTTC. Translating gives CASSTGSGETQYF. The chain recombines TRBV5-6 with TRBJ2-5; D might be TRBD1 (5 bases). Germline CDR1 SGHDT, CDR2 YYEEEE. The CDR3 sequence is 13 residues long. The V end was cut by 4 bases, the J end by 4 bases, with 11 bases between.

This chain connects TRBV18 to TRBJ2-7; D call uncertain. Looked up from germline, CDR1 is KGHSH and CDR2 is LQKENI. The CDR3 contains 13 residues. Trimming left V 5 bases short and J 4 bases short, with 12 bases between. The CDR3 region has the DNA TGTGCCAGCTCAAAAGTCCCCGGATACGAGCAGTACTTC. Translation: CASSKVPGYEQYF.

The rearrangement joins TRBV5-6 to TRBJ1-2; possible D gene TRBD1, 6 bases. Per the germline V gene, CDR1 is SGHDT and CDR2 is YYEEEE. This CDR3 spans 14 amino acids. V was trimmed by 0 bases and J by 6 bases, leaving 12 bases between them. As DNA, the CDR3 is TGTGCCAGCAGCTTGGGGTGGACAGATGATGGCTACACCTTC. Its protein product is CASSLGWTDDGYTF.